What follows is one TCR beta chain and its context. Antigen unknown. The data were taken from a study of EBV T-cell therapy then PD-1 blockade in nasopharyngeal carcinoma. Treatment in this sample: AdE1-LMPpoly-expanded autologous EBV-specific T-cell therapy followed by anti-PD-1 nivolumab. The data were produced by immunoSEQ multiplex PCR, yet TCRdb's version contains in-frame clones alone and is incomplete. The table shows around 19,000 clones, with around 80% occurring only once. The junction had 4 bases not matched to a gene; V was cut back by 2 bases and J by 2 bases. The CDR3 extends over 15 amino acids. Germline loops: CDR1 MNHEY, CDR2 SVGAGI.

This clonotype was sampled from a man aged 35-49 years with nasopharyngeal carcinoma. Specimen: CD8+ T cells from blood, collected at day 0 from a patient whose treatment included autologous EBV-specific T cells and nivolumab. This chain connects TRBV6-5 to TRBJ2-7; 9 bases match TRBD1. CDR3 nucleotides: TGTGCCAGCAGTTACCGGGACAGGGTAGCCTACGAGCAGTACTTC. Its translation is CASSYRDRVAYEQYF.